These T cell receptor beta chains were read from a single sample in a study of identifying expanded T cells in peripheral blood. The table came from immunoSEQ multiplex PCR; TCRdb's copy has only in-frame clones and leaves some out. The sample records around 66,000 clones, around 87% being singletons. Sequencing was carried out using blood. Every receptor here comes from a person aged 18-69 years in good health. The CDR3 runs from the conserved cysteine through the conserved F or W. D genes are given only for firm matches. Clone sizes are given selectively: once, few, many, or a class where the clone is expanded.

clone size: NA
CDR3 length: 14
V gene: TRBV4-3
J gene: TRBJ2-5
D gene: NA
CDR3 DNA: TGCGCCAGCAGCCAAGATCGGGTGGGCGGGACCCAGTACTTC
CDR3 protein: CASSQDRVGGTQYF

clone size: NA
CDR3 length: 15
V gene: TRBV18
J gene: TRBJ2-7
D gene: TRBD1
CDR3 DNA: TGTGCCAGCTCACCACGGTCCCGGGACAGGGTCGAGCAGTACTTC
CDR3 protein: CASSPRSRDRVEQYF

clone size: NA
CDR3 length: 15
V gene: TRBV7-9
J gene: TRBJ2-5
D gene: TRBD1
CDR3 DNA: TGTGCCAGCAGCCCCGGGGACAGGGGGCGGGAGACCCAGTACTTC
CDR3 protein: CASSPGDRGRETQYF

clone size: NA
CDR3 length: 11
V gene: TRBV19
J gene: TRBJ1-1
D gene: NA
CDR3 DNA: TGTGCCAGTAGTATAGGGGCATCTGCTTTCTTT
CDR3 protein: CASSIGASAFF

clone size: NA
CDR3 length: 13
V gene: TRBV18
J gene: TRBJ1-4
D gene: NA
CDR3 DNA: TGTGCCAGCTCACCATTAGTGGATGAAAAACTGTTTTTT
CDR3 protein: CASSPLVDEKLFF

clone size: NA
CDR3 length: 13
V gene: TRBV5-1
J gene: TRBJ2-2
D gene: NA
CDR3 DNA: TGCGCCAGCATGTATTTAGGGACCGGGGAGCTGTTTTTT
CDR3 protein: CASMYLGTGELFF

clone size: NA
CDR3 length: 13
V gene: TRBV2
J gene: TRBJ2-3
D gene: TRBD1
CDR3 DNA: TGTGCCAGCAGGACTGGACAGGTAGATACGCAGTATTTT
CDR3 protein: CASRTGQVDTQYF

clone size: NA
CDR3 length: 14
V gene: TRBV27
J gene: TRBJ1-3
D gene: TRBD1
CDR3 DNA: TGTGCCAGCAGGACAGGGGGTCTTGGAAACACCATATATTTT
CDR3 protein: CASRTGGLGNTIYF

clone size: NA
CDR3 length: 16
V gene: TRBV15
J gene: TRBJ2-2
D gene: NA
CDR3 DNA: TGTGCCACCAGCAGAGATGAAAGGGAGAACACCGGGGAGCTGTTTTTT
CDR3 protein: CATSRDERENTGELFF

clone size: NA
CDR3 length: 15
V gene: TRBV6-4
J gene: TRBJ2-1
D gene: NA
CDR3 DNA: TGTGCCAGCAGTGAAACGGTTGACTCCTACAATGAGCAGTTCTTC
CDR3 protein: CASSETVDSYNEQFF

clone size: NA
CDR3 length: 14
V gene: TRBV5-4
J gene: TRBJ1-1
D gene: NA
CDR3 DNA: TGTGCCAGTCGACAGGCCGACTTGAACACTGAAGCTTTCTTT
CDR3 protein: CASRQADLNTEAFF

clone size: few
CDR3 length: 12
V gene: TRBV6-4
J gene: TRBJ1-4
D gene: NA
CDR3 DNA: TGTGCCAGCGTGAAAACAGGGAAAAAACTGTTTTTT
CDR3 protein: CASVKTGKKLFF

clone size: NA
CDR3 length: 13
V gene: TRBV15
J gene: TRBJ2-7
D gene: NA
CDR3 DNA: TGTGCCACCAGCACGGGGTTAGCCTACGAGCAGTACTTC
CDR3 protein: CATSTGLAYEQYF

clone size: NA
CDR3 length: 15
V gene: TRBV7-8
J gene: TRBJ2-1
D gene: TRBD1
CDR3 DNA: TGTGCCAGCAGCACGACAGGGCTCGCCTACAATGAGCAGTTCTTC
CDR3 protein: CASSTTGLAYNEQFF

clone size: NA
CDR3 length: 14
V gene: TRBV19
J gene: TRBJ2-7
D gene: TRBD1
CDR3 DNA: TGTGCCAGTAGTACCGTCGGGACAGCCTACGAGCAGTACTTC
CDR3 protein: CASSTVGTAYEQYF

clone size: NA
CDR3 length: 19
V gene: TRBV27
J gene: TRBJ2-6
D gene: NA
CDR3 DNA: TGTGCCAGCAGTCCACCCTCTAGGGGGGGAAGCTCTGGGGCCAACGTCCTGACTTTC
CDR3 protein: CASSPPSRGGSSGANVLTF

clone size: NA
CDR3 length: 13
V gene: TRBV29-1
J gene: TRBJ1-4
D gene: TRBD1
CDR3 DNA: TGCAGCGCCCTCGGACAGGGGGTTGAAAAACTGTTTTTT
CDR3 protein: CSALGQGVEKLFF

clone size: NA
CDR3 length: 17
V gene: TRBV4-2
J gene: TRBJ2-2
D gene: TRBD2
CDR3 DNA: TGTGCCAGCAGCCCCGCGGGGAGGGAGGGAGGAACCGGGGAGCTGTTTTTT
CDR3 protein: CASSPAGREGGTGELFF

clone size: once
CDR3 length: 15
V gene: TRBV5-5
J gene: TRBJ1-6
D gene: NA
CDR3 DNA: TGTGCCAGCAGCTTGGATATAGGATATAATTCACCCCTCCACTTT
CDR3 protein: CASSLDIGYNSPLHF

clone size: NA
CDR3 length: 14
V gene: TRBV28
J gene: TRBJ2-3
D gene: TRBD2
CDR3 DNA: TGTGCCAGCACATCTAGCGGGTGGGGGGATACGCAGTATTTT
CDR3 protein: CASTSSGWGDTQYF

clone size: NA
CDR3 length: 11
V gene: TRBV2
J gene: TRBJ2-7
D gene: NA
CDR3 DNA: TGTGCCAGCATGAGGGAGTCCGAGCAGTACTTC
CDR3 protein: CASMRESEQYF

clone size: once
CDR3 length: 14
V gene: TRBV9
J gene: TRBJ2-7
D gene: TRBD1
CDR3 DNA: TGTGCCAGCAGCGTAGGGGACAGGGGGTGGGAGCAGTACTTC
CDR3 protein: CASSVGDRGWEQYF

clone size: NA
CDR3 length: 15
V gene: TRBV19
J gene: TRBJ2-7
D gene: TRBD2
CDR3 DNA: TGTGCCAGTAGTTTGACTAGCGGGACCTCCTACGAGCAGTACTTC
CDR3 protein: CASSLTSGTSYEQYF

clone size: NA
CDR3 length: 17
V gene: TRBV11-2
J gene: TRBJ2-3
D gene: TRBD2
CDR3 DNA: TGTGCCAGCAGCCCGCGGACTAGCGGGGGGGCCGGAGATACGCAGTATTTT
CDR3 protein: CASSPRTSGGAGDTQYF

clone size: large
CDR3 length: 17
V gene: TRBV18
J gene: TRBJ2-1
D gene: TRBD2
CDR3 DNA: TGTGCCAGCTCACAGTTTCCGGGGAGCGGGGATTACAATGAGCAGTTCTTC
CDR3 protein: CASSQFPGSGDYNEQFF

clone size: few
CDR3 length: 16
V gene: TRBV6-5
J gene: TRBJ1-6
D gene: TRBD1
CDR3 DNA: TGTGCCAGCAGTTACGAGCAGGGGGGATCTCAATCACCCCTCCACTTT
CDR3 protein: CASSYEQGGSQSPLHF

clone size: once
CDR3 length: 15
V gene: TRBV30
J gene: TRBJ2-1
D gene: TRBD2
CDR3 DNA: TGTGCCTGGAGTGTAGGTCTCGCCGGGGGGAATGAGCAGTTCTTC
CDR3 protein: CAWSVGLAGGNEQFF

clone size: NA
CDR3 length: 16
V gene: TRBV11-2
J gene: TRBJ1-2
D gene: TRBD1
CDR3 DNA: TGTGCCAGCAGCATCGCCGGGACAGGCGCTAACTATGGCTACACCTTC
CDR3 protein: CASSIAGTGANYGYTF

clone size: NA
CDR3 length: 17
V gene: TRBV21-1
J gene: TRBJ2-3
D gene: NA
CDR3 DNA: TGTGCCAGCAGCAAAGCCTGGACGGGGAGACGCACAGATACGCAGTATTTT
CDR3 protein: CASSKAWTGRRTDTQYF

clone size: NA
CDR3 length: 16
V gene: TRBV6-1
J gene: TRBJ2-7
D gene: NA
CDR3 DNA: TGTGCCAGCAGTGAAGCGGTAAGGGTCCCCTCCTACGAGCAGTACTTC
CDR3 protein: CASSEAVRVPSYEQYF

clone size: once
CDR3 length: 13
V gene: TRBV28
J gene: TRBJ2-7
D gene: NA
CDR3 DNA: TGTGCCAGCTTATCGTCATTGACCTACGAGCAGTACTTC
CDR3 protein: CASLSSLTYEQYF

clone size: NA
CDR3 length: 15
V gene: TRBV7-3
J gene: TRBJ2-5
D gene: TRBD1
CDR3 DNA: TGTGCCAGCAGGTTTAAACAGGGGTGGCAAGAGACCCAGTACTTC
CDR3 protein: CASRFKQGWQETQYF

clone size: once
CDR3 length: 15
V gene: TRBV28
J gene: TRBJ2-3
D gene: TRBD2
CDR3 DNA: TGTGCCAGCAGTTTATGGGCGGGAGGGCAGGATACGCAGTATTTT
CDR3 protein: CASSLWAGGQDTQYF

clone size: NA
CDR3 length: 15
V gene: TRBV5-4
J gene: TRBJ2-5
D gene: TRBD2
CDR3 DNA: TGTGCCAGCAGCTTTGGAGCGGGAGGCGGAGAGACCCAGTACTTC
CDR3 protein: CASSFGAGGGETQYF

clone size: NA
CDR3 length: 14
V gene: TRBV7-9
J gene: TRBJ2-5
D gene: NA
CDR3 DNA: TGTGCCAGCAGCCCCCTGTGGGTTCAAGAGACCCAGTACTTC
CDR3 protein: CASSPLWVQETQYF

clone size: once
CDR3 length: 13
V gene: TRBV27
J gene: TRBJ1-1
D gene: NA
CDR3 DNA: TGTGCCAGCAGGGGGGCAGGGAACACTGAAGCTTTCTTT
CDR3 protein: CASRGAGNTEAFF

clone size: NA
CDR3 length: 12
V gene: TRBV5-1
J gene: TRBJ1-4
D gene: NA
CDR3 DNA: TGCGCCAGCAGCTTGGGAACCGGCCTACTGTTTTTT
CDR3 protein: CASSLGTGLLFF

clone size: NA
CDR3 length: 16
V gene: TRBV15
J gene: TRBJ2-3
D gene: NA
CDR3 DNA: TGTGCCACCAGCAGAGGCGAAGGGGGGGCCTTAGATACGCAGTATTTT
CDR3 protein: CATSRGEGGALDTQYF

clone size: NA
CDR3 length: 15
V gene: TRBV6-5
J gene: TRBJ1-3
D gene: NA
CDR3 DNA: TGTGCCAGCAGTCCGCACAGATCCTCTGGAAACACCATATATTTT
CDR3 protein: CASSPHRSSGNTIYF

clone size: NA
CDR3 length: 15
V gene: TRBV4-2
J gene: TRBJ2-3
D gene: NA
CDR3 DNA: TGTGCCAGCAGCCAAGCGGTAGGAGGATCAGATACGCAGTATTTT
CDR3 protein: CASSQAVGGSDTQYF

clone size: NA
CDR3 length: 13
V gene: TRBV27
J gene: TRBJ1-1
D gene: TRBD1
CDR3 DNA: TGTGCCAGCAGTCCCCAGGGGGGGTCTGAAGCTTTCTTT
CDR3 protein: CASSPQGGSEAFF

clone size: NA
CDR3 length: 15
V gene: TRBV6-4
J gene: TRBJ2-3
D gene: TRBD2
CDR3 DNA: TGTGCCAGCAGCCCGAGCGGGGGAAGCACAGATACGCAGTATTTT
CDR3 protein: CASSPSGGSTDTQYF

clone size: once
CDR3 length: 14
V gene: TRBV6-5
J gene: TRBJ2-2
D gene: NA
CDR3 DNA: TGTGCCAGCAGAACCCCAGGGGACGCCGGGGAGCTGTTTTTT
CDR3 protein: CASRTPGDAGELFF

clone size: NA
CDR3 length: 14
V gene: TRBV5-1
J gene: TRBJ1-3
D gene: NA
CDR3 DNA: TGCGCCAGCAGCTTCGGACAGTCTGGAAACACCATATATTTT
CDR3 protein: CASSFGQSGNTIYF

clone size: NA
CDR3 length: 14
V gene: TRBV6-6
J gene: TRBJ1-5
D gene: NA
CDR3 DNA: TGTGCCAGCAGTTATGGGCAGATCAATCAGCCCCAGCATTTT
CDR3 protein: CASSYGQINQPQHF

clone size: NA
CDR3 length: 15
V gene: TRBV6-4
J gene: TRBJ2-1
D gene: TRBD2
CDR3 DNA: TGTGCCAGCAGTGACGGTAGCGGGAGTACTGATGAGCAGTTCTTC
CDR3 protein: CASSDGSGSTDEQFF

clone size: NA
CDR3 length: 14
V gene: TRBV7-9
J gene: TRBJ2-7
D gene: NA
CDR3 DNA: TGTGCCAGCAGCTTGGAGGGACTCTCCTACGAGCAGTACTTC
CDR3 protein: CASSLEGLSYEQYF

clone size: NA
CDR3 length: 13
V gene: TRBV25-1
J gene: TRBJ1-4
D gene: TRBD1
CDR3 DNA: TGTGCCAGCAGGGGACAGGTGAATGAAAAACTGTTTTTT
CDR3 protein: CASRGQVNEKLFF

clone size: NA
CDR3 length: 12
V gene: TRBV6-5
J gene: TRBJ2-7
D gene: TRBD2
CDR3 DNA: TGTGCCTCCAGGGAGGGGATTAACGAGCAGTACTTC
CDR3 protein: CASREGINEQYF

clone size: NA
CDR3 length: 14
V gene: TRBV5-1
J gene: TRBJ2-5
D gene: NA
CDR3 DNA: TGCGCCAGCGCCCTACCCGACAGTTTCGGGACCCAGTACTTC
CDR3 protein: CASALPDSFGTQYF

clone size: NA
CDR3 length: 15
V gene: TRBV27
J gene: TRBJ1-1
D gene: NA
CDR3 DNA: TGTGCCAGCAGTTTATCGAGTTGGCCGAACACTGAAGCTTTCTTT
CDR3 protein: CASSLSSWPNTEAFF

clone size: NA
CDR3 length: 14
V gene: TRBV19
J gene: TRBJ2-7
D gene: NA
CDR3 DNA: TGTGCCAGTAGCCCGACAGGCGCGACCTACGAGCAGTACTTC
CDR3 protein: CASSPTGATYEQYF

clone size: once
CDR3 length: 13
V gene: TRBV15
J gene: TRBJ2-5
D gene: NA
CDR3 DNA: TGTGCCACCAGCAGAGTGGCGCCGGAGACCCAGTACTTC
CDR3 protein: CATSRVAPETQYF

clone size: once
CDR3 length: 13
V gene: TRBV6-5
J gene: TRBJ2-1
D gene: NA
CDR3 DNA: TGTGCCAGCAGTTACACAAGGGAGGAGGAGCAGTTCTTC
CDR3 protein: CASSYTREEEQFF

clone size: NA
CDR3 length: 15
V gene: TRBV28
J gene: TRBJ2-7
D gene: NA
CDR3 DNA: TGTGCCAGCAGCTCCCCCGGGACAAGGACCTACGAGCAGTACTTC
CDR3 protein: CASSSPGTRTYEQYF

clone size: NA
CDR3 length: 12
V gene: TRBV27
J gene: TRBJ2-1
D gene: NA
CDR3 DNA: TGTGCCAGCAGACGAGGGGGGAATGAGCAGTTCTTC
CDR3 protein: CASRRGGNEQFF

clone size: NA
CDR3 length: 13
V gene: TRBV7-9
J gene: TRBJ1-5
D gene: NA
CDR3 DNA: TGTGCCAGCAGCCGAGTGCATGATCAGCCCCAGCATTTT
CDR3 protein: CASSRVHDQPQHF